The 13 T cell receptor beta chains given below trace back to one sample, sequenced in a study of response to subunit inactivated influenza vaccine. TCRdb fed the RT-PCR reads into MiXCR, producing one record per CDR3 protein. The profile shows a few hundred thousand distinct CDR3 sequences, just over 20% of them singletons. The sample here was PBMCs from blood, taken about 19 months after vaccination. Source of these receptors: a man aged 50 to 69 who received an inactivated influenza vaccine.

This clonotype turned up a few times. This rearrangement joins TRBV7-9 to TRBJ2-1, with 8 bases that match TRBD2. CDR1 is SEHNR, CDR2 FQNEAQ, per germline (reference sequence). Trimming cost V 9 bases and J 7 bases; bases outside gene matches: 17. The CDR3 extends over 16 amino acids. The CDR3: CASATSAAFRLNEQFF. DNA for the CDR3: TGTGCCAGTGCGACTAGCGCTGCCTTTAGATTGAATGAGCAGTTCTTC.

The chain uses TRBV13 and TRBJ2-2; unclear D gene. The V gene lost 0 bases and the J gene lost 3 bases, with 5 bases spanning the gap. The CDR3 contains 14 residues. CDR1 is PRHDT, CDR2 FYEKMQ, per germline (reference sequence). The CDR3 bases are TGTGCCAGCAGCTTAGGGACTTACACCGGGGAGCTGTTTTTT. Its protein product is CASSLGTYTGELFF.

This clonotype turned up a few times. The chain links TRBV4-3 to TRBJ1-4; D may be TRBD1 (5 bases). The CDR3 is 16 amino acids. Germline V gene sequence: CDR1 LGHNA, CDR2 YSLEER. The ends were cut back, 0 bases at V and 3 bases at J, with 11 bases in the middle. Here the CDR3 DNA reads TGCGCCAGCAGCCAAGATGAGGGGACGCCTAATGAAAAACTGTTTTTT. Translation: CASSQDEGTPNEKLFF.

V and J are TRBV7-9 and TRBJ1-5; possible D gene TRBD1, 5 bases. Looked up from germline, CDR1 is SEHNR and CDR2 is FQNEAQ (reference sequence). V lost 5 bases to trimming and J lost 6 bases, with 14 bases between them. CDR3 length equals 14 residues. CDR3 protein: CASSGGGVRQPQHF. The CDR3 bases are TGTGCCAGCAGCGGGGGAGGGGTCCGTCAGCCCCAGCATTTT.

This sequence joins TRBV6-5 and TRBJ2-7; the D call may be TRBD1 or TRBD2 (6 bases each). The CDR3 totals 17 residues. V was shortened by 0 bases and J by 3 bases, with 18 bases between the two germline ends. CDR1 and CDR2 (germline): MNHEY, SVGAGI. Here the CDR3 reads CASSYSKGGLIHYEQYF. CDR3 DNA: TGTGCCAGCAGTTACTCGAAGGGGGGCCTGATCCACTACGAGCAGTACTTC.

The chain employs TRBV5-5 and TRBJ1-2; D unclear. From germline, CDR1 is SGHKS and CDR2 YYEKEE (reference sequence). The CDR3 is 14 residues long. Trimming removed 3 bases at V and 4 bases at J, with 13 bases between. The CDR3 is CASSYVRKTYGYTF. In DNA, the CDR3 is TGTGCCAGCAGCTATGTGAGGAAGACCTATGGCTACACCTTC.

The table lists this clonotype with a few counts. The V and J genes are TRBV7-9 and TRBJ2-1, with 8 bases aligning to TRBD2. In germline, CDR1 is SEHNR, CDR2 FQNEAQ (reference sequence). Trimming at V came to 6 bases and at J to 8 bases, leaving 12 bases not matched to a gene. The CDR3 extends over 15 amino acids. As DNA, the CDR3 is TGTGCCAGCAGTAAACCTAGCGGGTTTAAAGATGAGCAGTTCTTC. It encodes CASSKPSGFKDEQFF.

This clonotype came up many times. The CDR3 loop is CASSGQRESPNEQFF. The CDR3 coding sequence is TGTGCCAGCAGCGGTCAGCGGGAGTCCCCCAATGAGCAGTTCTTC. The chain joins TRBV7-6 to TRBJ2-1, with 8 bases fitting TRBD2. V shed 5 bases, J shed 6 bases, and the junction held 9 bases outside the gene matches. The germline V gene has CDR1 SGHVS and CDR2 FNYEAQ. The CDR3 loop spans 15 amino acids. The variable domain in full, completed from reference TRBV7-6 and TRBJ2-1, reads GAGVSQSPRYKVTKRGQDVALRCDPISGHVSLYWYRQALGQGPEFLTYFNYEAQQDKSGLPNDRFSAERPEGSISTLTIQRTEQRDSAMYRCASSGQRESPNEQFFGPGTRLTVL.

By its share, this clonotype is medium-sized. The chain recombines TRBV29-1 with TRBJ1-2; possible D gene TRBD1, 6 bases. There are 13 residues in the CDR3. CDR1 and CDR2 (germline): SQVTM, ANQGSEA. Deletions cut 3 bases from V and 6 bases from J, with 14 bases between. CDR3 coding DNA: TGCAGCGTTGATGGGGGCGAGGGGCATGGCTACACCTTC. As protein: CSVDGGEGHGYTF.

This clonotype turned up a few times. The V call is TRBV7-6, the J call TRBJ1-3; D remains ambiguous. Germline-derived CDR1 and CDR2 are SGHVS and FNYEAQ. This CDR3 has 16 amino acids. Deletions cut 4 bases from V and 0 bases from J, with 13 bases between. The DNA for the CDR3 is TGTGCCAGCAGCTCCCGCACGGTGAGCTCTGGAAACACCATATATTTT. It specifies CASSSRTVSSGNTIYF.

This clonotype showed up just a few times. This rearrangement joins TRBV6-2 or TRBV6-3 to TRBJ1-2, with 8 bases matching TRBD1. CDR1 and CDR2 (germline): MNHEY, SVGEGT. The CDR3 extends over 15 amino acids. The ends lost 6 bases at V and 4 bases at J; junction bases unmatched: 10. As DNA, the CDR3 is TGTGCCAGCAGACGAACGACAGGGGAAGTCTATGGCTACACCTTC. Its protein product is CASRRTTGEVYGYTF.

This chain connects TRBV3-1 to TRBJ1-5; the match to TRBD1 covers 8 bases. The CDR3 consists of 16 residues. Germline CDR1 reads LGHDT; CDR2 reads YNNKEL (reference sequence). Unmatched junction bases numbered 4, after V lost 3 bases and J lost 0 bases. In DNA form, the CDR3 reads TGTGCCAGCAGCCAGACGACAGGGGCTAGCAATCAGCCCCAGCATTTT. Protein product: CASSQTTGASNQPQHF.

The chain combines TRBV6-1 with TRBJ2-7, with 9 nucleotides matching TRBD1. The CDR3 contains 16 residues. In germline, CDR1 is MNHNS, CDR2 SASEGT. V shed 4 bases and J 2 bases; nucleotides not matched to a gene: 9. CDR3 protein: CASSVRYRTGAYEQYF. In nucleotides, the CDR3 is TGTGCCAGCAGTGTTCGATATCGGACAGGGGCCTACGAGCAGTACTTC.